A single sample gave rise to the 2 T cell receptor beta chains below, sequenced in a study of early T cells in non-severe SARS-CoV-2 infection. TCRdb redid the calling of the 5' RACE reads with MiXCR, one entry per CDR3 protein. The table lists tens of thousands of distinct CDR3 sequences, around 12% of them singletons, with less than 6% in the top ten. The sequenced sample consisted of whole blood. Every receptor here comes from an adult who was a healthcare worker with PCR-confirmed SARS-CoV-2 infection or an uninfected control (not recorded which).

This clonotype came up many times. The chain's CDR3 is CASSFLERPTYEQYF. The CDR3 DNA reads as TGTGCCAGCAGCTTCTTAGAGAGGCCAACCTACGAGCAGTACTTC. The rearrangement joins TRBV7-2 to TRBJ2-7, with D unclear. Germline values: CDR1 SGHTA, CDR2 FQGNSA. V lost 3 bases and J 2 bases, leaving 14 bases between the germline ends. CDR3 length equals 15 residues.

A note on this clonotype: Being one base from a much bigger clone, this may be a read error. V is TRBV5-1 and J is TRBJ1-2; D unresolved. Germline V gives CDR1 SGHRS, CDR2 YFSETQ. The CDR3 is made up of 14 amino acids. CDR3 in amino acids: CAGSLARQHYGYTF. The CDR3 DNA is TGCGCCGGCAGCTTGGCCCGTCAGCACTATGGCTACACCTTC.